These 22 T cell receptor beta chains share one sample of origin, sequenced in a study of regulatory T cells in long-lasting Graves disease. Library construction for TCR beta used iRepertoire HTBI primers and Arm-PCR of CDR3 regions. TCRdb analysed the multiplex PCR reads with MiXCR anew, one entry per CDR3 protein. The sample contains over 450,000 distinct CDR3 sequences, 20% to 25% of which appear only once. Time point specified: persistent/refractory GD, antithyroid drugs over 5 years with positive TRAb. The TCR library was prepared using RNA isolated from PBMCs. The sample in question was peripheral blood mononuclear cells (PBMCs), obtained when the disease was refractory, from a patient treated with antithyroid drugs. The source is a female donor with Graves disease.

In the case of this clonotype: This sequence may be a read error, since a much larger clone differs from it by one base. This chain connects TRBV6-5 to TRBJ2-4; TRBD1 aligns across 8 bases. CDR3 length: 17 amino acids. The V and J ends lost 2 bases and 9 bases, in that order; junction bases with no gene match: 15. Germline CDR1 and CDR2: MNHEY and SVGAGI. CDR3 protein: CASSYPRTGNERSIQYF. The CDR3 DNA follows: TGTGCCAGCAGTTACCCTCGGACAGGGAATGAGAGAAGCATTCAGTACTTC.

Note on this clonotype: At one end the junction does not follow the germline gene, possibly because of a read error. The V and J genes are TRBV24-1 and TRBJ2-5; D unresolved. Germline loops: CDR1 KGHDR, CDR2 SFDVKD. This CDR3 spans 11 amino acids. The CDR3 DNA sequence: TGTGCCATCAGTGATCGAGAGACCCAGTACTTC. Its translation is CAISDRETQYF.

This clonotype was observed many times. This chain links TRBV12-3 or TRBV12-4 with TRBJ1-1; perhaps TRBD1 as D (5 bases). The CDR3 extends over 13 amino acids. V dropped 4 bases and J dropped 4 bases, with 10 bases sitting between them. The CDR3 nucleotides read TGTGCCAGCAGTTCAATCGGGGGCACTGAAGCTTTCTTT. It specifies CASSSIGGTEAFF.

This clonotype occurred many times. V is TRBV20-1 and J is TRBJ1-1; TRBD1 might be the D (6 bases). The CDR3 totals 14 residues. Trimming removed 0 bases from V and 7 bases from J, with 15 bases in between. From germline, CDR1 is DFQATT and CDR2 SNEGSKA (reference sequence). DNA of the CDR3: TGCAGTGCTAGAGATCCGGACAGTGCCTTTGAAGCTTTCTTT. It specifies CSARDPDSAFEAFF.

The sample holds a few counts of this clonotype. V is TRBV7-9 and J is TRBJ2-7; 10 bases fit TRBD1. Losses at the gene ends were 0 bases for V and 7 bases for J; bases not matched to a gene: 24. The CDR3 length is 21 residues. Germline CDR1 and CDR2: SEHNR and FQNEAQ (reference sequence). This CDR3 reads CASSLASGVGTGATHLREQYF. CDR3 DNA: TGTGCCAGCAGCTTAGCTTCGGGGGTAGGGACAGGGGCGACCCACCTTCGGGAGCAGTACTTC.

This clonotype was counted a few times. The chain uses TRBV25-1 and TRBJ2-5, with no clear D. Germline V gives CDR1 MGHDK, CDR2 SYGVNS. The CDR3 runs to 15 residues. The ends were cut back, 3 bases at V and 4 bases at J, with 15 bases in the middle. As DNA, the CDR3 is TGTGCCAGCAGTGACTCTCCACGGCTAGGAGAGACCCAGTACTTC. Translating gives CASSDSPRLGETQYF.

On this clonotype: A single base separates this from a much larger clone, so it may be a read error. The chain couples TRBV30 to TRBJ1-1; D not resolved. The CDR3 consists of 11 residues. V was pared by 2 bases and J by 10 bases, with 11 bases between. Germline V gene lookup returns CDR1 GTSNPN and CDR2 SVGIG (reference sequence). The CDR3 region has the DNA TGTGCCTGGAGTATCACGGGTGTAGCTTTCTTT. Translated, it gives CAWSITGVAFF.

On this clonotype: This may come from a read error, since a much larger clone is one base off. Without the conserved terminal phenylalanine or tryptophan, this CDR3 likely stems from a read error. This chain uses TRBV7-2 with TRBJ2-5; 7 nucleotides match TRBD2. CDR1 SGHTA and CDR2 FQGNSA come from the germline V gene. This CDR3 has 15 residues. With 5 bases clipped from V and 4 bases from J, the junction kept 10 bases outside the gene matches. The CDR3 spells CASSPGGGKGETQYL. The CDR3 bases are TGTGCCAGCAGCCCGGGGGGAGGAAAGGGAGAGACCCAGTACCTC.

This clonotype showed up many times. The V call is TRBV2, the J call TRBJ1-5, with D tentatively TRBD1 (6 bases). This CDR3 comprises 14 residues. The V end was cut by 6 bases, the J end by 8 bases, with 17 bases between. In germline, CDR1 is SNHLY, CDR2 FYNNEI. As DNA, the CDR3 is TGTGCCAGCAGCCGCAGGGGCGCCGGGGAGCCCCAGCATTTT. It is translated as CASSRRGAGEPQHF. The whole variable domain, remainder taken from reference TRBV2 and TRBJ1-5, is EPEVTQTPSHQVTQMGQEVILRCVPISNHLYFYWYRQILGQKVEFLVSFYNNEISEKSEIFDDQFSVERPDGSNFTLKIRSTKLEDSAMYFCASSRRGAGEPQHFGDGTRLSIL.

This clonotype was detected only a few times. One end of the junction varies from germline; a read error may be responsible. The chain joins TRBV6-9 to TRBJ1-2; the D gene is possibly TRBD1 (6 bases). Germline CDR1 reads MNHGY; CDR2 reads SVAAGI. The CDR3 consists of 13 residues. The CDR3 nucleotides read TGTGCCAGCAGTTTAAGCTCAGGGGCCGGCTTCACCTTC. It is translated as CASSLSSGAGFTF.

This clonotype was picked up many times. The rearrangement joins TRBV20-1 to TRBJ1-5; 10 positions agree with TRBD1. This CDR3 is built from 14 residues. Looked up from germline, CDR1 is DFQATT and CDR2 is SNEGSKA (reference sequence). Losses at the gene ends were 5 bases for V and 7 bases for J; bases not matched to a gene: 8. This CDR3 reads CSAGQGVETQPQHF. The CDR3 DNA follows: TGCAGTGCTGGACAGGGGGTGGAGACGCAGCCCCAGCATTTT.

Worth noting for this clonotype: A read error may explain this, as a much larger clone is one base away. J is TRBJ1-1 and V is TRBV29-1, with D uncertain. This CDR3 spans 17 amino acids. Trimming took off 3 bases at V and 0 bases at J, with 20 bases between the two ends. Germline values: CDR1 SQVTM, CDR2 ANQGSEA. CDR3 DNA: TGCAGCGTTGATGATTGTCGGGGAGTAGGGATGAACACTGAAGCTTTCTTT. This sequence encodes CSVDDCRGVGMNTEAFF.

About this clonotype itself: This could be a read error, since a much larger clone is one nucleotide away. In DNA form, the CDR3 reads TGCAGCGTTGGTGAGTCAACTGGGGCCAACGTCCTGACTTTC. Translated, it gives CSVGESTGANVLTF. This chain connects TRBV29-1 to TRBJ2-6, with no clear D. The CDR3 spans 14 residues. V was cut by 4 bases and J by 2 bases, with 9 bases left in between. Germline CDR1 and CDR2: SQVTM and ANQGSEA. The variable domain in full, completed from reference TRBV29-1 and TRBJ2-6, reads SAVISQKPSRDICQRGTSLTIQCQVDSQVTMMFWYRQQPGQSLTLIATANQGSEATYESGFVIDKFPISRPNLTFSTLTVSNMSPEDSSIYLCSVGESTGANVLTFGAGSRLTVL.

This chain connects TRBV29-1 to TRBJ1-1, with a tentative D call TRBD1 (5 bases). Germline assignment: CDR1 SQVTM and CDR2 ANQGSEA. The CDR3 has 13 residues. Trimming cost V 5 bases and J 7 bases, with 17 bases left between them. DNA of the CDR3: TGCAGCGTTATTTCAGGGATCGGGGGTGAAGCTTTCTTT. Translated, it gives CSVISGIGGEAFF.

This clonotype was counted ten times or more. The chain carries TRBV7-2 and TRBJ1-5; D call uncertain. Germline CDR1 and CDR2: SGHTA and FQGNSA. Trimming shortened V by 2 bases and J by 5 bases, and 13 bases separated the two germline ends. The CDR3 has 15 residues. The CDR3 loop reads CASSLWATDYQPQHF. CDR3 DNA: TGTGCCAGCAGCTTATGGGCTACAGACTATCAGCCCCAGCATTTT.

For the CDR3, the DNA is TGTGCCAGCAGTTTCCATGGAGGGAGATACGAGCAGTACTTC. Translating gives CASSFHGGRYEQYF. The genes are TRBV28 and TRBJ2-7; D may be TRBD2 (6 bases). The CDR3 totals 14 residues. V was clipped by 3 bases and J by 4 bases, with 13 bases between them. Germline CDR1 MDHEN, CDR2 SYDVKM.

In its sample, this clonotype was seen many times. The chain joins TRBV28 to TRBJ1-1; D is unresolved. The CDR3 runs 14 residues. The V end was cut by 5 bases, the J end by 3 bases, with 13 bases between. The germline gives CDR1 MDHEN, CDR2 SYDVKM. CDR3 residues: CASSGPGWDTEAFF. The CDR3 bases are TGTGCCAGCAGTGGGCCGGGGTGGGACACTGAAGCTTTCTTT.

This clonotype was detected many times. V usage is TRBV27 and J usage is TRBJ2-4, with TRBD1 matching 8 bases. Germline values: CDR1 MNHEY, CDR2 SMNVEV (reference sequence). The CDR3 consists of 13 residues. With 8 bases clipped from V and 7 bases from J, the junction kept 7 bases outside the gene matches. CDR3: CASRPGTGNIQYF. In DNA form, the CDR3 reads TGTGCCAGCCGCCCCGGGACAGGTAACATTCAGTACTTC.

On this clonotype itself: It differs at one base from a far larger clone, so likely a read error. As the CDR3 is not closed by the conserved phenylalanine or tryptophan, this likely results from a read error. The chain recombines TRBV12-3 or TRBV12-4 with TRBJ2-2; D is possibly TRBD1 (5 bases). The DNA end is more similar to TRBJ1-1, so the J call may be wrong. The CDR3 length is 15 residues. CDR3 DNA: TGTGCCAGCAGTTTAGCGTCGGGGGACGGCACTGAAGCTTTCCTT. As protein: CASSLASGDGTEAFL.

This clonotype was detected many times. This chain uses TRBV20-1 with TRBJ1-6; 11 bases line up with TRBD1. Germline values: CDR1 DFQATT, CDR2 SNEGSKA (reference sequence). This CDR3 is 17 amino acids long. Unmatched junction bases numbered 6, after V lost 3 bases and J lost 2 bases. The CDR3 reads CSARGGQGETYNSPLHF. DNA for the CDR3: TGCAGTGCTAGGGGGGGACAGGGGGAAACCTATAATTCACCCCTCCACTTT.

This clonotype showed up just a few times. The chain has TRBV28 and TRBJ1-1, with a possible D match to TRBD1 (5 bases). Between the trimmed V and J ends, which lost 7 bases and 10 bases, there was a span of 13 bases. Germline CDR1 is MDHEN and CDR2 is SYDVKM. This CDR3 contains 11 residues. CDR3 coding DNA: TGTGCCAGCACTCGGGGGAGGACAGCTTTCTTT. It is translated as CASTRGRTAFF.

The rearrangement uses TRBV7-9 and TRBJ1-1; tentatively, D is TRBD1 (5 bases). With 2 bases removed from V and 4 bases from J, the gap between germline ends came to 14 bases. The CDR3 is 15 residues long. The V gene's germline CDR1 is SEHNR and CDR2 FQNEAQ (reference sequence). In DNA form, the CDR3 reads TGTGCCAGCAGCTTATCTGCAGGGATCATCACTGAAGCTTTCTTT. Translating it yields CASSLSAGIITEAFF. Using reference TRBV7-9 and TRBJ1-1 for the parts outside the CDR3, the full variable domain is DTGVSQNPRHKITKRGQNVTFRCDPISEHNRLYWYRQTLGQGPEFLTYFQNEAQLEKSRLLSDRFSAERPKGSFSTLEIQRTEQGDSAMYLCASSLSAGIITEAFFGQGTRLTVV.